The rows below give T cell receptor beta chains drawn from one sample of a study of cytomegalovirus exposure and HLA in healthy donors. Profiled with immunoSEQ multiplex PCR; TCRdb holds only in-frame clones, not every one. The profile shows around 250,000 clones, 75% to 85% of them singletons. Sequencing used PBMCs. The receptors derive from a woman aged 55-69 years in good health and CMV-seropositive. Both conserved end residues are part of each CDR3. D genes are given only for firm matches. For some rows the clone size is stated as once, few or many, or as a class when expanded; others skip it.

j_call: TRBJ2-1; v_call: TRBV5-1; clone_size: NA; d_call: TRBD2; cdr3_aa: CASSPTSGFYNEQFF; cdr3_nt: TGCGCCAGCAGTCCGACTAGCGGGTTCTACAATGAGCAGTTCTTC
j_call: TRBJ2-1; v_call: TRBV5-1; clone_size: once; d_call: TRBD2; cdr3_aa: CASSVRTSGSINEQFF; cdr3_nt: TGCGCCAGCAGCGTTCGAACTAGCGGGAGTATCAATGAGCAGTTCTTC
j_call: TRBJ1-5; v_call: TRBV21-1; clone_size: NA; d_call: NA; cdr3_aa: CASSIPQGARYSNQPQHF; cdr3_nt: TGTGCCAGCAGCATACCCCAGGGGGCACGTTATAGCAATCAGCCCCAGCATTTT
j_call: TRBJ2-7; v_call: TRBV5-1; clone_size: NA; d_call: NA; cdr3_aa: CASSSYYEQYF; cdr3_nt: TGCGCCAGCAGCTCTTACTACGAGCAGTACTTC
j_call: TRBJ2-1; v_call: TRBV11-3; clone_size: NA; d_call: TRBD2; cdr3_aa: CASSLGGGRAVDEQFF; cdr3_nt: TGTGCCAGCAGCTTAGGGGGCGGGAGGGCCGTGGATGAGCAGTTCTTC
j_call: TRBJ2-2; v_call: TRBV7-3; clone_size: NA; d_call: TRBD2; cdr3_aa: CASSPLSGEGRTGKLFF; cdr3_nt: TGTGCCAGCAGCCCCCTCTCGGGGGAGGGCCGAACCGGGAAGCTGTTTTTT
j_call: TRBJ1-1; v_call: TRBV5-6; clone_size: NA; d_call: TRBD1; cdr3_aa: CASSSDRKYRGTEAFF; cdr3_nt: TGTGCCAGCAGCTCGGACAGGAAATACCGAGGGACTGAAGCTTTCTTT
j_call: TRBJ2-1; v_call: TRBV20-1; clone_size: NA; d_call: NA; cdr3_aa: CSSPSLNEQFF; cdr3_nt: TGCAGCTCTCCCTCCTTAAATGAGCAGTTCTTC
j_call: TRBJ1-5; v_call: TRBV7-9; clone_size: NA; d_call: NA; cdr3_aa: CASNMAGPLNQPQHF; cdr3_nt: TGTGCCAGCAACATGGCGGGGCCTCTTAATCAGCCCCAGCATTTT
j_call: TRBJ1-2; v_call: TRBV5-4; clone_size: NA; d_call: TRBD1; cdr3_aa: CASSIGTGLTYGYTF; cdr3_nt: TGTGCCAGCAGCATCGGGACAGGGCTTACCTATGGCTACACCTTC
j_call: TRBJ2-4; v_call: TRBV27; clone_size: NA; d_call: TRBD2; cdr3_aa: CASSSPSGRAGSIQYF; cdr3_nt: TGTGCCAGCAGTTCCCCTAGCGGGAGGGCCGGGAGCATTCAGTACTTC
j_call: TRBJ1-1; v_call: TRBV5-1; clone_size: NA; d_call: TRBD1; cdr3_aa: CASSLFSGTGTEAFF; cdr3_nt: TGCGCCAGCAGCTTGTTCTCCGGGACAGGGACTGAAGCTTTCTTT
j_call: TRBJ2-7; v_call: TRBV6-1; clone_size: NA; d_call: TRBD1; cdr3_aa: CASSELLRGRRNEQYF; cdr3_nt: TGTGCCAGCAGTGAATTACTCAGGGGGCGAAGGAACGAGCAGTACTTC
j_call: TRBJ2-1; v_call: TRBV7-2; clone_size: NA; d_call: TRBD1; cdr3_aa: CASSTGQGAPAEQFF; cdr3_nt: TGTGCCAGCAGCACAGGACAGGGGGCGCCTGCTGAGCAGTTCTTC
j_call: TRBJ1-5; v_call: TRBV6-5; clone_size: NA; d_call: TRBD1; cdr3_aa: CASSSGTGINQPQHF; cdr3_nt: TGTGCCAGCAGTTCTGGGACAGGGATAAATCAGCCCCAGCATTTT
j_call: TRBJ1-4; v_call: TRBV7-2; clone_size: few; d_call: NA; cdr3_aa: CASSPRAGEAEKLFF; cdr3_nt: TGTGCCAGCAGCCCCCGTGCGGGGGAGGCTGAAAAACTGTTTTTT
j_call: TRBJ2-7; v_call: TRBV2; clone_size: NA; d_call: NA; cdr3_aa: CASKATGSSYEQYF; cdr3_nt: TGTGCCAGCAAAGCTACCGGGAGCTCCTACGAGCAGTACTTC
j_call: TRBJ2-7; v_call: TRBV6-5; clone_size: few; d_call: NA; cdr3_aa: CASSYSSPYEQYF; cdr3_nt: TGTGCCAGCAGTTACTCGAGTCCCTACGAGCAGTACTTC
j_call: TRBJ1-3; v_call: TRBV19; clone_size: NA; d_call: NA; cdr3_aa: CASKGQGNTIYF; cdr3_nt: TGTGCCAGTAAAGGACAGGGAAACACCATATATTTT
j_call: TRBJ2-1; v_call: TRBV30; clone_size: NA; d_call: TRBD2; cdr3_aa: CACPGTSGTSAQFF; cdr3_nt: TGTGCCTGCCCTGGGACTAGCGGGACGTCAGCGCAGTTCTTC
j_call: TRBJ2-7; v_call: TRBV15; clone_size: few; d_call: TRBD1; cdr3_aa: CATSRQGVGYEQYF; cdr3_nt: TGTGCCACCAGCAGACAGGGGGTTGGCTACGAGCAGTACTTC
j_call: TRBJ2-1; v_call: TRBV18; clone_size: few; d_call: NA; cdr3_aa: CASSPSGNEQFF; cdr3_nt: TGTGCCAGCTCCCCATCAGGAAATGAGCAGTTCTTC
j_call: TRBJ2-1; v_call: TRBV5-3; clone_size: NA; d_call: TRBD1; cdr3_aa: CARSFDRGIDNEQFF; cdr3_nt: TGTGCCAGAAGCTTTGACAGGGGAATTGACAATGAGCAGTTCTTC
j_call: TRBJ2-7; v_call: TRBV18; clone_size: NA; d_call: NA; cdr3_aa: CASSTGGVEKQYF; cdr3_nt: TGTGCCAGCTCCACGGGCGGGGTTGAAAAGCAGTACTTC
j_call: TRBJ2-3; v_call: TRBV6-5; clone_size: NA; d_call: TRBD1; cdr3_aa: CASRTGQGTDTQYF; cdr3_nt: TGTGCCAGCAGAACTGGACAGGGCACAGATACGCAGTATTTT
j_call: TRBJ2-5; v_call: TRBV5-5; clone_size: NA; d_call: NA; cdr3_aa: CASSFFPGSIETQYF; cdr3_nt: TGTGCCAGCAGCTTTTTCCCGGGGAGTATTGAGACCCAGTACTTC
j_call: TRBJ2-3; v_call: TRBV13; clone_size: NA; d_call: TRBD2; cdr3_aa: CASSLSASGITDTQYF; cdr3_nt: TGTGCCAGCAGCTTATCGGCTAGCGGGATCACAGATACGCAGTATTTT
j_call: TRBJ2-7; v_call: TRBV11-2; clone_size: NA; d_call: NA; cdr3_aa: CASSLDRAASEQYF; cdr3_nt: TGTGCCAGCAGCTTAGATCGAGCGGCCTCCGAGCAGTACTTC
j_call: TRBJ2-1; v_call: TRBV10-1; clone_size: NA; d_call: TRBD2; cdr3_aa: CASKASGGLVEQFF; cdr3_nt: TGCGCCAGCAAAGCGTCGGGAGGGCTCGTAGAGCAGTTCTTC
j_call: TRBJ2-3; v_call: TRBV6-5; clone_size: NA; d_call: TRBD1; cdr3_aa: CASTPGQTYTDTQYF; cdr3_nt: TGTGCCAGTACCCCGGGACAGACATACACAGATACGCAGTATTTT
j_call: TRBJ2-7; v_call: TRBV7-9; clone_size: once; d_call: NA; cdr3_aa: CSSSLGPDRSYEQYF; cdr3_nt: TGTTCCAGCAGCTTAGGCCCGGACAGATCGTACGAGCAGTACTTC
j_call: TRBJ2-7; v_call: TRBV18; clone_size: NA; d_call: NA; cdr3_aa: CASSPAGWYEQYF; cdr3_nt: TGTGCCAGCTCACCAGCAGGGTGGTACGAGCAGTACTTC
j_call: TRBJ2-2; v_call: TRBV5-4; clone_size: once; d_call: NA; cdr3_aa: CASNRQDGSGELFF; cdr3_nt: TGTGCCAGCAACCGACAGGACGGGTCCGGGGAGCTGTTTTTT
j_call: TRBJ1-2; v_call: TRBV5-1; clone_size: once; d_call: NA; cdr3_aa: CASSSKYGYTF; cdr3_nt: TGCGCCAGCAGCTCTAAATATGGCTACACCTTC
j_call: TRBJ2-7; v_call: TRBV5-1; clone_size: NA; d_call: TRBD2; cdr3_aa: CASSPGLAPYEQYF; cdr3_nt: TGCGCCAGCAGCCCGGGACTAGCACCCTACGAGCAGTACTTC
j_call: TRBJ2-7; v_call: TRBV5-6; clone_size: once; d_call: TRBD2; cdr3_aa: CASSLDALAALGGEQYF; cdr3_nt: TGTGCCAGCAGCTTGGATGCCCTAGCGGCCCTTGGGGGCGAGCAGTACTTC
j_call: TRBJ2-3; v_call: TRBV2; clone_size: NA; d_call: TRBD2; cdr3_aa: CASSEAWARTSGRSDTQYF; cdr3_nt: TGTGCCAGCAGTGAAGCGTGGGCTCGGACTAGCGGGAGGTCAGATACGCAGTATTTT
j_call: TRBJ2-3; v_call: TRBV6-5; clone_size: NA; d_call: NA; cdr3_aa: CASSNRDNTDTQYF; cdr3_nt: TGTGCCAGCAGTAACCGGGACAACACAGATACGCAGTATTTT
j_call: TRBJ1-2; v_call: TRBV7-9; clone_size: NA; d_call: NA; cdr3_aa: CAIQIRGARGHGYTF; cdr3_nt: TGTGCCATCCAGATTCGTGGGGCCCGAGGACATGGCTACACCTTC
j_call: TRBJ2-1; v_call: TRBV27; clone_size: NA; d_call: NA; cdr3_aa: CASSFGTFSNEQFF; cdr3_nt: TGTGCCAGCAGTTTTGGGACTTTTTCCAATGAGCAGTTCTTC
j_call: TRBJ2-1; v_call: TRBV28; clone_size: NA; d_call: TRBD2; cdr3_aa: CASRVVGLAGFNEQFF; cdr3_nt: TGTGCCAGCAGAGTAGTGGGACTAGCGGGATTCAATGAGCAGTTCTTC
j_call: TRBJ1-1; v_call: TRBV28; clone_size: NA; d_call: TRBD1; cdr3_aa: CASRTGLNTEAFF; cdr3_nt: TGTGCCAGCAGGACAGGGCTGAACACTGAAGCTTTCTTT
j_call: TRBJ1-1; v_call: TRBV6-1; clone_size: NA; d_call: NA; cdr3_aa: CASRGGKNTEAFF; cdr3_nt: TGTGCCAGTAGGGGAGGGAAGAACACTGAAGCTTTCTTT
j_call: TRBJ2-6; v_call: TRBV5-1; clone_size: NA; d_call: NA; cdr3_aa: CASSLVRSSGANVLTF; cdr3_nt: TGCGCCAGCAGCTTGGTTAGGAGCTCTGGGGCCAACGTCCTGACTTTC